This TCR beta chain was identified during a study of memory B cells and T cells in multiple sclerosis (dated 2018 in TCRdb). Regarding the research as a whole: The study compared the TCR beta repertoires of autoproliferating peripheral T cells with those of brain lesion-infiltrating T cells in multiple sclerosis patients. TCR sequencing included two multiple sclerosis patients for whom either brain lesions at autopsy or brain-infiltrating cells from biopsy were available.

Using the immunoSEQ Platform, TCRbeta CDR3 regions were amplified from extracted genomic DNA. The immunoSEQ assay used multiplex PCR together with high-throughput sequencing and a bioinformatics pipeline from the vendor. The paper's data handling went like this. After discarding non-productive sequences and any CDR3s under 4 amino acids in length, clonotype frequencies were recalculated for each sample. In immunoSEQ Analyzer 2.0, shared clonotypes were identified as identical CDR3 amino acid, V gene and J gene sequences. Repertoire overlap was normalized by dividing shared clonotype counts by the product of both clone-set sizes, scaled by 1000 into arbitrary units. Held by TCRdb, this immuneACCESS table contains in-frame sequences only and omits some clones. Under half of the omission traces to an unresolved V gene where checked; the cause of the rest is unknown. That table is the source of V, J and clone size, and D and trimming were worked out from the DNA. This sample gives about 14,000 clones in total; around 70% of them show up just once. The top ten clonotypes cover around 2.3% of the sample.

A word on this clone: What this receptor recognizes is not known. It has no much larger one-base neighbor in the sample; base qualities were not kept.

The full study reports these points: Because clone-set sizes varied across compartments, the counts of shared clonotypes were affected, making normalization necessary.

Here V drops 6 bases and J drops 5 bases, and the junction holds 8 bases not matched to any gene. CDR1 is given as LNHDA and CDR2 as SQIVND, both from the germline V gene (reference sequence). From its cysteine to its phenylalanine, the CDR3 spans 14 amino acids. Just the 42-base CDR3 DNA is kept, in frame starting at base 1. PBMCs were isolated by Ficoll density gradient centrifugation and were cryopreserved before use. The receptor was derived from a human donor with multiple sclerosis. Sequenced material: memory (CD45RO+) CD4+ T cells from blood. Interpreted using the paper, the cell subset or site label stands for: CD45RO+ memory T cells sorted from peripheral blood. In this chain, TRBV19 is recombined with TRBJ2-5, and 8 junctional nucleotides match TRBD2. The CDR3 amino acid sequence is: CASSFAGGRETQYF. Here is the DNA: TGTGCCAGTAGCTTCGCGGGGGGCCGGGAGACCCAGTACTTC. This CDR3, with the reference TRBV19 and TRBJ2-5 proteins standing in past its ends, gives the full variable domain DGGITQSPKYLFRKEGQNVTLSCEQNLNHDAMYWYRQDPGQGLRLIYYSQIVNDFQKGDIAEGYSVSREKKESFPLTVTSAQKNPTAFYLCASSFAGGRETQYFGPGTRLLVL.